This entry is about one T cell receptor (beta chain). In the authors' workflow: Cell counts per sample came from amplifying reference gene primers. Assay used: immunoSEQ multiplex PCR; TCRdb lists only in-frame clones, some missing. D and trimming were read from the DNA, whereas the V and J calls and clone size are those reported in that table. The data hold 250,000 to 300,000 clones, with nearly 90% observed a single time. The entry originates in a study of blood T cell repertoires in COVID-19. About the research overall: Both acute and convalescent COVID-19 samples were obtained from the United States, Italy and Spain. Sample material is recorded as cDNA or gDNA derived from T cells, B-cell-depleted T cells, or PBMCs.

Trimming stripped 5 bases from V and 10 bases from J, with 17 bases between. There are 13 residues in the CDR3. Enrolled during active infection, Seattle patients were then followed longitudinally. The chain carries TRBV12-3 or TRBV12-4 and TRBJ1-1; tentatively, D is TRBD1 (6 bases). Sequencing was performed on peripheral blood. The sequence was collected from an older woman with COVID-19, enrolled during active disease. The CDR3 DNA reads TGTGCCAGCAGTCCACAGGGTTTCGCGGGAGCTTTCTTT. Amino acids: CASSPQGFAGAFF.